This T cell receptor (beta chain) was captured by sequencing in a study of cytomegalovirus exposure and HLA in healthy donors. The CDR3 is made up of 14 amino acids. V lost 3 bases, J lost 4 bases, and 5 bases stayed unmatched. Germline V gene data show CDR1 as KGHSH and CDR2 as LQKENI. The PCR was carried out with 60 Vbeta primers and 13 Jbeta primers. Some clones are missing from TCRdb's copy, which holds only in-frame ones; the method was immunoSEQ multiplex PCR. The profile covers about 140,000 clones, with about 84% appearing a single time and about 2.2% taken by the ten largest. Overall study findings and caveats: It was assumed in the presence/absence analyses that sequencing depth was roughly uniform across donors. In vitro, three CMV-associated chains proved specific for CMV antigens. A later analysis reportedly found that, within productive TCRs, an Asian-associated ancestry cluster had fewer N-insertions than the mean observed across the roughly 730 donors.

For this clone: Its specificity is not known.

The rearrangement links TRBV18 to TRBJ1-2; 7 positions agree with TRBD1. Specimen: PBMCs. This sequence originates from a man aged 45-60 years in good health and CMV-seronegative. CDR3 DNA sequence: TGTGCCAGCTCACCTGGACAGGATTTCTATGGCTACACCTTC. Translation gives CASSPGQDFYGYTF.